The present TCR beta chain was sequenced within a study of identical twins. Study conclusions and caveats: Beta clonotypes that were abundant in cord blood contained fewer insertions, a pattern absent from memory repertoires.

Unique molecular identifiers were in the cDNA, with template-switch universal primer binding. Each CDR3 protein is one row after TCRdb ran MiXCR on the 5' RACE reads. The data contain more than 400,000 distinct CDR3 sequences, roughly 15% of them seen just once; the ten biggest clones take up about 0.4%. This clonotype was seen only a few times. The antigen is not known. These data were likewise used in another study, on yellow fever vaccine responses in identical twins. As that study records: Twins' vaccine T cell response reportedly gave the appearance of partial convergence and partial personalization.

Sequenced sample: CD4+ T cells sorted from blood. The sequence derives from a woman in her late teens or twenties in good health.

CDR3 sequence reads: CASSLATIRDRGSDTQYF. CDR3 DNA: TGCGCCAGCAGCTTGGCCACAATCCGGGACAGGGGTTCAGATACGCAGTATTTT. The V call is TRBV5-1, the J call TRBJ2-3, with 10 nucleotides matching TRBD1. CDR1 is SGHRS, CDR2 YFSETQ, per germline. The CDR3 is 18 amino acids. The V and J ends lost 0 bases and 4 bases, in that order; junction bases with no gene match: 11.